One sample yielded the 2 T cell receptor beta chains listed below, sequenced in a study of T cell repertoires in cytomegalovirus infection. TCRdb redid the calling of the reads with MiXCR, one entry per CDR3 protein. The sample lists 570,000 or so distinct CDR3 sequences; around two fifths were seen once. These receptors' targets are unknown. Here the sequenced sample was cultured PBMCs, taken from culture after CMV antigen stimulation. The receptors derive from a human donor in good health (CMV status not recorded). Some clones in this sample may be carry-over from other donors' samples.

In regard to this clonotype: A much larger clone lies a single base off, so this may be a read error. CDR3 loop: CASSATGYSNQPQYF. CDR3 in DNA: TGTGCCAGCAGCGCGACAGGGTATAGCAATCAGCCCCAGTATTTT. The rearrangement uses TRBV7-2 and TRBJ1-5; the match to TRBD1 covers 7 bases. The better agreement between TRBJ2-3 and the DNA end casts doubt on the J call. Germline loops: CDR1 SGHTA, CDR2 FQGNSA. The CDR3 is 15 residues long.

CDR3 amino acids: CASSQEYGGPDEQFF. CDR3 DNA: TGCGCCAGCAGCCAAGAATATGGGGGCCCGGATGAGCAGTTCTTC. The chain combines TRBV4-3 with TRBJ2-1, with a possible D match to TRBD1 (6 bases). Germline lookup yields CDR1 LGHNA and CDR2 YSLEER. The CDR3 spans 15 residues. V dropped 0 bases and J dropped 8 bases, with 14 bases sitting between them.